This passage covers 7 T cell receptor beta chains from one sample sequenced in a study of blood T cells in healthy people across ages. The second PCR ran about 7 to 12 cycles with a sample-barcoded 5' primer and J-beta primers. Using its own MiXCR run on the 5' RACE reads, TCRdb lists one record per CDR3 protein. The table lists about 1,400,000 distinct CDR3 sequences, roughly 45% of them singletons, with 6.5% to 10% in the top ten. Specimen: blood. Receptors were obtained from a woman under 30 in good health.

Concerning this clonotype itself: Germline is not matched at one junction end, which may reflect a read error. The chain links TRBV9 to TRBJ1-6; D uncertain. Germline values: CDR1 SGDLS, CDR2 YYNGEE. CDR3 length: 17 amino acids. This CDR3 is CAGSGPERSSYNSPLHF. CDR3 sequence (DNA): TGTGCCGGCAGCGGCCCGGAGCGTAGCTCCTATAATTCACCCCTCCACTTT.

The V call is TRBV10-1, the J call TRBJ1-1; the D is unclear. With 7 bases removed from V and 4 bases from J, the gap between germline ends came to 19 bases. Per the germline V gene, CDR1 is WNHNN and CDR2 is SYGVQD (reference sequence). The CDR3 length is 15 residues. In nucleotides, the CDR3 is TGCGCCAGCACCCCCGCCGGAAGGGTTGCCACTGAAGCTTTCTTT. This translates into CASTPAGRVATEAFF.

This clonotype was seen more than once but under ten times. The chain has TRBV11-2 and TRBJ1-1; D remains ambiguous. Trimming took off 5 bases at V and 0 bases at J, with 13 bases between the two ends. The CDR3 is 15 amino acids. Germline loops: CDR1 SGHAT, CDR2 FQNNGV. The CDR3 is CASSLLMSVNTEAFF. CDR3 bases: TGTGCCAGCAGCCTGTTGATGTCGGTGAACACTGAAGCTTTCTTT.

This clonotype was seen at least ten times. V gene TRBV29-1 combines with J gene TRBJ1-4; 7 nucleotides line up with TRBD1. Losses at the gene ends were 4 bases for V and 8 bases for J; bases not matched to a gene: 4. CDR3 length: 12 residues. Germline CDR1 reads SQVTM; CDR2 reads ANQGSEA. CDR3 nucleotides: TGCAGCGTTGGGGACAGTGGGGAAAAACTGTTTTTT. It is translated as CSVGDSGEKLFF.

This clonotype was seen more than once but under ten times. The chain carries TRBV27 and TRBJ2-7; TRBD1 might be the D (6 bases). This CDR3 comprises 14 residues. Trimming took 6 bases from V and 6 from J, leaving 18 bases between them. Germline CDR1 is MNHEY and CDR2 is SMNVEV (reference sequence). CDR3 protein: CASSFQGSLIEQYF. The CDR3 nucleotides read TGTGCCAGCAGCTTTCAGGGGTCCCTAATCGAGCAGTACTTC.

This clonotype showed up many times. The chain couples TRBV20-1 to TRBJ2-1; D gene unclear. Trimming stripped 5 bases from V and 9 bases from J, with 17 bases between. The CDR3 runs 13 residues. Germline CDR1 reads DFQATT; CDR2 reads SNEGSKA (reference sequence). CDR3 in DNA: TGCAGTGCTCCAAGGACCGTTGCGAGTGAGCAGTTCTTC. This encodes CSAPRTVASEQFF.

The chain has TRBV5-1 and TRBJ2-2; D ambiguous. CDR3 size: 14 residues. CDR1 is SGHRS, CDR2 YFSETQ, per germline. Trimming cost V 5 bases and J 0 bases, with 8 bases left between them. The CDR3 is CASRGNTNTGELFF. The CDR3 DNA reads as TGCGCCAGCAGGGGAAATACGAACACCGGGGAGCTGTTTTTT.